The 29 T cell receptor beta chains below come from one sample, sequenced in a study of blood T cell dynamics during melanoma immunotherapy. Time point defined: week 3, after first cycle of checkpoint inhibitor. Some clones are missing from TCRdb's copy, which holds only in-frame ones; the method was immunoSEQ multiplex PCR. Of some 10,000 clones listed, roughly 80% are singletons. The material sequenced was blood, taken from a patient treated with checkpoint blockade. The receptor set was obtained from a human donor with melanoma.

The J gene is TRBJ2-1, the V gene TRBV5-1, with TRBD1 matching 7 bases. The germline V gene encodes CDR1 SGHRS and CDR2 YFSETQ. Trimming took 2 bases from V and 0 from J; bases not matched to a gene: 5. The CDR3 has 16 amino acids. The CDR3 loop reads CASSFLGQDSYNEQFF. In DNA form, the CDR3 reads TGCGCCAGCAGCTTTCTTGGACAGGACTCCTACAATGAGCAGTTCTTC.

The chain is built from TRBV6-5 and TRBJ2-3; no reliable D call. Trimming left V 8 bases short and J 2 bases short, with 8 bases between. Germline lookup yields CDR1 MNHEY and CDR2 SVGAGI. The CDR3 has 12 amino acids. The CDR3: CASRHSTDTQYF. The DNA for the CDR3 is TGTGCCAGCCGACATTCCACAGATACGCAGTATTTT.

The sample holds one count of this clone. The chain is built from TRBV5-1 and TRBJ1-4; D is uncertain. V gave up 3 bases and J gave up 0 bases, with 9 bases separating them. CDR1 is SGHRS, CDR2 YFSETQ, per germline. This CDR3 has 15 residues. Written as DNA, the CDR3 is TGCGCCAGCAGCTCCTTTGGGGCAACTAATGAAAAACTGTTTTTT. Translating gives CASSSFGATNEKLFF. Supplemented by reference TRBV5-1 and TRBJ1-4, the full variable domain reads KAGVTQTPRYLIKTRGQQVTLSCSPISGHRSVSWYQQTPGQGLQFLFEYFSETQRNKGNFPGRFSGRQFSNSRSEMNVSTLELGDSALYLCASSSFGATNEKLFFGSGTQLSVL.

The chain joins TRBV7-2 to TRBJ2-3; no reliable D call. Per the germline V gene, CDR1 is SGHTA and CDR2 is FQGNSA. The length of the CDR3 is 12 residues. V lost 5 bases and J 11 bases, leaving 14 bases between the germline ends. The CDR3 sequence: CASSRAREWQYF. The CDR3 nucleotides read TGTGCCAGCAGCCGGGCCCGCGAGTGGCAGTATTTT.

J is TRBJ1-1 and V is TRBV21-1; TRBD1 is the table's D call, not checked against the DNA. TRBV21-1 is classified as a pseudogene. The CDR3 runs to 13 residues. In DNA, the CDR3 is TGTGCCAGCAGCAAAGGGCAGGGTGGTGAAGCTTTCTTT. This gives the protein CASSKGQGGEAFF.

This clone was seen a few times. The chain uses TRBV10-3 and TRBJ2-7, with D hard to call. Trimming cost V 3 bases and J 3 bases, with 6 bases left between them. This CDR3 is 12 amino acids long. Germline loops: CDR1 ENHRY, CDR2 SYGVKD. CDR3 protein: CAISDKGYEQYV. The CDR3 DNA sequence: TGTGCCATCAGTGATAAGGGCTACGAGCAGTACGTC.

This sequence joins TRBV19 and TRBJ1-5; D not certain. Germline CDR1 LNHDA, CDR2 SQIVND (reference sequence). The CDR3 has 16 amino acids. V dropped 4 bases and J dropped 0 bases, with 13 bases sitting between them. CDR3 DNA: TGTGCCAGTAGTACCCTCGGAACCATTAGCAATCAGCCCCAGCATTTT. It specifies CASSTLGTISNQPQHF.

The rearrangement links TRBV7-9 to TRBJ2-7; 7 positions match TRBD2. J lost 3 bases, V lost 3 bases, and 5 bases had no gene match. Germline V gene data show CDR1 as SEHNR and CDR2 as FQNEAQ (reference sequence). The CDR3 runs to 14 residues. The CDR3 loop is CASSFERGSYEQYV. The CDR3 nucleotides are TGTGCCAGCAGCTTCGAGCGGGGAAGCTACGAGCAGTACGTC.

Only a few counts were recorded for this clone. The V gene is TRBV18, the J gene TRBJ1-5, with 7 positions matching TRBD1. From germline, CDR1 is KGHSH and CDR2 LQKENI. This CDR3 has 14 residues. Unmatched junction bases numbered 5, after V lost 4 bases and J lost 5 bases. CDR3 sequence reads: CASSLGQVDQPQHF. The CDR3, as DNA: TGTGCCAGCTCACTCGGACAGGTAGATCAGCCCCAGCATTTT.

The rearrangement uses TRBV9 and TRBJ1-1; D unclear. Germline V CDR1 and CDR2: SGDLS, YYNGEE. CDR3 length: 14 amino acids. V was pared by 1 base and J by 4 bases, with 11 bases between. As DNA, the CDR3 is TGTGCCAGCAGCGTAACGGCGGATATCACTGAAGCTTTCTTT. Translated, it gives CASSVTADITEAFF.

The rearrangement uses TRBV7-9 and TRBJ2-1; D possibly corresponds to TRBD2 (6 bases). CDR3 length: 15 residues. V was pared by 2 bases and J by 1 base, with 9 bases between. The germline gives CDR1 SEHNR, CDR2 FQNEAQ (reference sequence). CDR3 DNA: TGTGCCAGCAGCTTATACGCGGGGTCCTACAATGAGCAGTTCTTC. Protein product: CASSLYAGSYNEQFF.

The CDR3 protein is CASSPEWGFSNEQFF. The CDR3 nucleotides are TGTGCCAGCAGCCCAGAATGGGGATTCTCCAATGAGCAGTTCTTC. This chain links TRBV4-2 with TRBJ2-1; D remains ambiguous. Trimming removed 4 bases at V and 6 bases at J, with 16 bases between. Germline lookup yields CDR1 LGHNA and CDR2 YNFKEQ. The CDR3 consists of 15 residues.

With respect to this clone: At one boundary the junction diverges from the germline segment, which might be a read error. At the DNA level, this CDR3 is encoded by other sequences in the same sample as well. The J gene is TRBJ1-4, the V gene TRBV23-1; D call uncertain. TRBV23-1 is designated an ORF whose function remains uncertain. CDR3 size: 16 residues. CDR3 residues: CASSQSMGRKNEKLFF. The DNA of the CDR3 is TGCGCCAGTAGTCAATCGATGGGTAGGAAGAATGAAAAACTGTTTTTT.

V and J are TRBV5-1 and TRBJ1-1; no firm D call. Germline loops: CDR1 SGHRS, CDR2 YFSETQ. The length of the CDR3 is 15 residues. Trimming shortened V by 0 bases and J by 4 bases, and 13 bases separated the two germline ends. CDR3 bases: TGCGCCAGCAGCTTGGGGATCACCCCTGGCACTGAAGCTTTCTTT. It yields the protein CASSLGITPGTEAFF.

V is TRBV6-1 and J is TRBJ1-1; a possible D gene is TRBD1 (5 bases). The CDR3 is made up of 14 amino acids. The germline V gene encodes CDR1 MNHNS and CDR2 SASEGT. Trimming cost V 7 bases and J 0 bases, with 12 bases left between them. In nucleotides, the CDR3 is TGTGCCAGCATTGTGACAGCTATGAACACTGAAGCTTTCTTT. Its protein is CASIVTAMNTEAFF.

The chain uses TRBV19 and TRBJ1-5; 10 bases are a match to TRBD1. Germline V CDR1 and CDR2: LNHDA, SQIVND (reference sequence). CDR3 length: 15 residues. Trimming cost V 5 bases and J 3 bases; bases outside gene matches: 4. The CDR3 DNA is TGTGCCAGTAGTCGGGACAGGGGCGCCAATCAGCCCCAGCATTTT. The encoded protein is CASSRDRGANQPQHF.

V usage is TRBV5-1 and J usage is TRBJ1-1; possible D gene TRBD1, 5 bases. This CDR3 has 14 residues. Trimming took 7 bases from V and 4 from J, leaving 17 bases between them. Germline V gene sequence: CDR1 SGHRS, CDR2 YFSETQ. The CDR3 DNA is TGCGCCAGCGCACCTTCCGGGGGTGCCACTGAAGCTTTCTTT. Its protein is CASAPSGGATEAFF.

This chain links TRBV6-5 with TRBJ1-5; maybe TRBD1 (5 bases). Between the trimmed V and J ends, which lost 3 bases and 5 bases, there was a span of 8 bases. Germline loops: CDR1 MNHEY, CDR2 SVGAGI. This CDR3 is 13 amino acids long. CDR3 region: CASSYQGHQPQHF. The CDR3 coding sequence is TGTGCCAGCAGTTATCAGGGTCATCAGCCCCAGCATTTT.

The chain combines TRBV11-3 with TRBJ2-1; maybe TRBD1 (6 bases). This CDR3 is 16 amino acids long. The germline V and J ends were trimmed by 0 bases and 6 bases, with 15 bases remaining between them. CDR1 and CDR2 from the germline V gene are SGHNT and YENEEA. This CDR3 is CASSLEQGHRVNEQFF. CDR3 nucleotide sequence: TGTGCCAGCAGCTTAGAACAGGGCCACCGAGTCAATGAGCAGTTCTTC.

About this clone: A junction end diverges from the germline sequence, so it may reflect a read error. The rearrangement uses TRBV6-1 and TRBJ1-5; 7 nucleotides align to TRBD1. CDR3 length equals 13 residues. The V gene's germline CDR1 is MNHNS and CDR2 SASEGT. This CDR3 reads CASKTGTHQAQHF. The DNA for the CDR3 is TGTGCCAGCAAGACAGGGACCCATCAGGCCCAGCATTTT.

This clone was seen once. The CDR3 loop is CASSRDGRYTDTQYF. As DNA, the CDR3 is TGTGCCAGCTCACGGGACGGAAGATACACAGATACGCAGTATTTT. The chain has TRBV18 and TRBJ2-3; D possibly uses TRBD1 or TRBD2 (5 bases each). V was pared by 4 bases and J by 2 bases, with 13 bases between. Per the germline V gene, CDR1 is KGHSH and CDR2 is LQKENI. The length of the CDR3 is 15 residues. Complete variable domain (other parts from reference TRBV18 and TRBJ2-3): NAGVMQNPRHLVRRRGQEARLRCSPMKGHSHVYWYRQLPEEGLKFMVYLQKENIIDESGMPKERFSAEFPKEGPSILRIQQVVRGDSAAYFCASSRDGRYTDTQYFGPGTRLTVL.

The chain carries TRBV14 and TRBJ2-3, with D possibly matching TRBD2 (5 bases). Trimming cost V 1 base and J 6 bases, with 8 bases left between them. This CDR3 comprises 13 residues. In germline, CDR1 is SGHDN, CDR2 FVKESK. The chain's CDR3 is CASSQAGSDTQYF. The CDR3 DNA reads as TGTGCCAGCAGCCAAGCGGGGTCGGATACGCAGTATTTT.

This chain joins TRBV19 and TRBJ2-1; D not resolved. The ends were cut back, 8 bases at V and 2 bases at J, with 19 bases in the middle. The CDR3 totals 16 residues. Germline CDR1 LNHDA, CDR2 SQIVND (reference sequence). CDR3 region: CASARPGIVAYNEQFF. The CDR3 DNA follows: TGTGCCAGTGCTCGGCCTGGGATAGTCGCCTACAATGAGCAGTTCTTC.

This clone showed up just once. The rearrangement links TRBV6-1 to TRBJ2-5, with TRBD2 as a possible D gene (6 bases). Germline V lookup: CDR1 MNHNS, CDR2 SASEGT. The CDR3 spans 16 residues. The V and J ends lost 4 bases and 3 bases respectively, with 18 bases between them. CDR3 region: CASSAPGLALKETQYF. CDR3 sequence (DNA): TGTGCCAGCAGTGCCCCGGGGCTAGCGCTGAAAGAGACCCAGTACTTC.

The chain uses TRBV27 and TRBJ1-5; the match to TRBD1 covers 10 bases. The germline CDR1 and CDR2 sequences are MNHEY and SMNVEV (reference sequence). This CDR3 has 16 amino acids. V was pared by 1 base and J by 4 bases, with 4 bases of the junction left unmatched. The CDR3 DNA reads TGTGCCAGCAGTTTATTGGGGGACAGGGGTAATCAGCCCCAGCATTTT. It encodes CASSLLGDRGNQPQHF.

The chain uses TRBV7-3 and TRBJ1-5, with a weak D call TRBD1 (5 bases). This CDR3 contains 13 residues. The ends were cut back, 5 bases at V and 5 bases at J, with 10 bases in the middle. Germline loops: CDR1 SGHTA, CDR2 FQGTGA. The DNA for the CDR3 is TGTGCCAGCAGCCAAAGGGACGATCAGCCCCAGCATTTT. Protein sequence: CASSQRDDQPQHF.

The chain carries TRBV19 and TRBJ1-2, with D tentatively TRBD1 (5 bases). CDR1 is LNHDA and CDR2 is SQIVND in the germline V gene (reference sequence). Trimming removed 7 bases at V and 3 bases at J, with 12 bases between. This CDR3 spans 13 amino acids. CDR3 sequence reads: CASIGGIDYGYTF. CDR3 in DNA: TGTGCCAGTATCGGGGGGATTGACTATGGCTACACCTTC.

J is TRBJ1-5 and V is TRBV11-1, with unresolved D. Trimming stripped 1 base from V and 1 base from J, with 11 bases between. The CDR3 loop spans 16 amino acids. The V gene's germline CDR1 is SGHAT and CDR2 FQDESV (reference sequence). The CDR3 nucleotides read TGTGCCAGCAGCTTAGGGACGGGTAGGAGCAATCAGCCCCAGCATTTT. The encoded protein is CASSLGTGRSNQPQHF.

V usage is TRBV19 and J usage is TRBJ1-3, with D possibly TRBD1 on 6 matching bases. The germline gives CDR1 LNHDA, CDR2 SQIVND (reference sequence). This CDR3 is 14 amino acids long. V was trimmed by 5 bases and J by 3 bases, leaving 11 bases between them. For the CDR3, the DNA is TGTGCCAGTAGTCTACAGGGACGTGGAAACACCATATATTTT. Translation: CASSLQGRGNTIYF.